This entry lists 23 T cell receptor beta chains sequenced from one sample in a study of identical twins. TCRdb reprocessed the 5' RACE reads via MiXCR and lists one record per CDR3 protein. This sample has about 340,000 distinct CDR3 sequences, with roughly 12% found just once. In addition, the sample was reused for a study of yellow fever vaccine responses in identical twins.

Sequencing was performed on CD8+ T cells sorted from blood. The receptors shown here come from a woman under 30 in good health.

This clonotype was picked up a small number of times. The chain joins TRBV4-1 to TRBJ1-1, with D perhaps TRBD1 (6 bases). CDR1 MGHRA and CDR2 YSYEKL come from the germline V gene. V was shortened by 6 bases and J by 1 base, with 18 bases between the two germline ends. The CDR3 contains 16 residues. CDR3 DNA sequence: TGCGCCAGCAGTAACCCCTTACAGGGAAGGAACACTGAAGCTTTCTTT. It specifies CASSNPLQGRNTEAFF.

This clonotype was found a few times. The J gene is TRBJ2-7, the V gene TRBV7-9; D is perhaps TRBD1 or TRBD2 (5 bases each). Germline CDR1 reads SEHNR; CDR2 reads FQNEAQ (reference sequence). V shed 5 bases and J shed 7 bases, with 15 bases lying between them. The CDR3 is 13 residues long. The CDR3 nucleotides are TGTGCCAGCAGCCCGCCAGGATGGGGGGAGCAGTACTTC. Its translation is CASSPPGWGEQYF.

This clonotype was seen a handful of times. This chain joins TRBV6-5 and TRBJ2-2; no definite D call. The germline V gene has CDR1 MNHEY and CDR2 SVGAGI. This CDR3 is 11 amino acids long. Trimming pared 3 bases from V and 8 bases from J, leaving 4 bases between. The chain's CDR3 is CASSYRGELFF. DNA for the CDR3: TGTGCCAGCAGTTATCGTGGGGAGCTGTTTTTT.

V usage is TRBV7-3 and J usage is TRBJ2-3; 13 bases are a match to TRBD2. The CDR3 runs to 15 residues. Per the germline V gene, CDR1 is SGHTA and CDR2 is FQGTGA. Trimming cost V 4 bases and J 4 bases; bases outside gene matches: 2. The CDR3 coding sequence is TGTGCCAGCAGCTACGGGACTAGCGGGGCAGATACGCAGTATTTT. It translates to CASSYGTSGADTQYF.

The V call is TRBV2, the J call TRBJ2-1; D perhaps matches TRBD1 (6 bases). Trimming took 3 bases from V and 7 from J, leaving 7 bases between them. Germline V gene sequence: CDR1 SNHLY, CDR2 FYNNEI. The CDR3 consists of 12 residues. The CDR3 sequence is CASSDTGNEQFF. DNA of the CDR3: TGTGCCAGCAGTGATACAGGGAATGAGCAGTTCTTC. The entire variable domain, with the rest obtained from reference TRBV2 and TRBJ2-1, is as follows: EPEVTQTPSHQVTQMGQEVILRCVPISNHLYFYWYRQILGQKVEFLVSFYNNEISEKSEIFDDQFSVERPDGSNFTLKIRSTKLEDSAMYFCASSDTGNEQFFGPGTRLTVL.

The rearrangement uses TRBV14 and TRBJ2-3, with 8 bases fitting TRBD2. Germline loops: CDR1 SGHDN, CDR2 FVKESK. Trimming cost V 3 bases and J 3 bases; bases outside gene matches: 5. This CDR3 comprises 15 residues. The CDR3: CASSHMSGGTDTQYF. CDR3 coding DNA: TGTGCCAGCAGCCACATGAGCGGGGGTACAGATACGCAGTATTTT.

This clonotype was observed a handful of times. CDR3 DNA sequence: TGTGCCAGCAGCCAAGAATTCGATGAGACAGATATCGCAGATACGCAGTATTTT. This encodes CASSQEFDETDIADTQYF. The chain couples TRBV3-1 to TRBJ2-3, with D possibly being TRBD1 (5 bases). V gave up 0 bases and J gave up 4 bases, with 20 bases separating them. Germline V lookup: CDR1 LGHDT, CDR2 YNNKEL (reference sequence). This CDR3 has 18 residues.

In its sample, this clonotype was seen many times. The chain has TRBV29-1 and TRBJ2-2; a possible D gene is TRBD1 (6 bases). V was trimmed by 6 bases and J by 5 bases, leaving 13 bases between them. The CDR3 runs to 13 residues. Germline lookup yields CDR1 SQVTM and CDR2 ANQGSEA. CDR3 protein: CSVDHTGTGELFF. As DNA, the CDR3 is TGCAGCGTCGACCACACAGGGACCGGGGAGCTGTTTTTT.

This chain uses TRBV12-3 or TRBV12-4 with TRBJ1-5; no reliable D call. The CDR3 extends over 14 amino acids. V lost 3 bases and J 4 bases, leaving 10 bases between the germline ends. In DNA, the CDR3 is TGTGCCAGCAGTTTCAGAACAGATAATCAGCCCCAGCATTTT. It yields the protein CASSFRTDNQPQHF.

In this sample, this clonotype turned up a few times. This chain connects TRBV20-1 to TRBJ1-1, with D unresolved. The CDR3 has 14 residues. The V end was cut by 3 bases, the J end by 1 base, with 12 bases between. The V gene's germline CDR1 is DFQATT and CDR2 SNEGSKA (reference sequence). CDR3 residues: CSASPFGRNTEAFF. For the CDR3, the DNA is TGCAGTGCTAGTCCTTTTGGGCGGAACACTGAAGCTTTCTTT.

This clonotype showed up just a few times. The V call is TRBV7-6, the J call TRBJ2-2; possible D gene TRBD2, 5 bases. Looked up from germline, CDR1 is SGHVS and CDR2 is FNYEAQ. The CDR3 extends over 12 amino acids. Trimming took 7 bases from V and 7 from J, leaving 10 bases between them. CDR3 nucleotide sequence: TGTGCCAGCACCGAGGGTGGCGGGGAGCTGTTTTTT. Amino acid sequence: CASTEGGGELFF.

J is TRBJ2-7 and V is TRBV15; 9 bases line up with TRBD2. The germline V gene encodes CDR1 LNHNV and CDR2 YYDKDF (reference sequence). The V and J ends lost 6 bases and 2 bases, in that order; junction bases with no gene match: 8. The CDR3 runs 15 residues. CDR3 DNA: TGTGCCACCAGTGGGGCTAGCGGGAATCCCTACGAGCAGTACTTC. It codes for CATSGASGNPYEQYF.

V usage is TRBV2 and J usage is TRBJ2-3; 14 nucleotides align to TRBD2. The V gene end was trimmed by 6 bases and the J gene end by 5 bases; junction bases not matched to a gene: 13. The germline CDR1 and CDR2 sequences are SNHLY and FYNNEI. The CDR3 runs to 18 residues. The CDR3 here is CASRPSRGLAGVRDTQYF. CDR3 in DNA: TGTGCCAGCAGGCCCTCCCGGGGACTAGCGGGGGTGAGAGATACGCAGTATTTT.

This chain links TRBV15 with TRBJ2-7, with 16 nucleotides matching TRBD2. Germline CDR1 and CDR2: LNHNV and YYDKDF (reference sequence). CDR3 length: 14 residues. Trimming at V came to 9 bases and at J to 7 bases, leaving 6 bases not matched to a gene. The CDR3 loop is CATGTSGRAGEQYF. CDR3 in DNA: TGTGCCACAGGGACTAGCGGGAGGGCGGGAGAGCAGTACTTC.

This clonotype was found many times. The chain uses TRBV7-3 and TRBJ2-7; 13 nucleotides align to TRBD2. J gave up 5 bases and V 5 bases, and 3 bases lay outside the gene matches. The V gene's germline CDR1 is SGHTA and CDR2 FQGTGA. CDR3 size: 14 residues. As DNA, the CDR3 is TGTGCCAGCAGCAGAGGACTAGCGGGAGACGAGCAGTACTTC. Translation: CASSRGLAGDEQYF.

This chain connects TRBV29-1 to TRBJ1-1; 10 bases fit TRBD1. The germline gives CDR1 SQVTM, CDR2 ANQGSEA. The CDR3 is made up of 16 amino acids. V lost 4 bases, J lost 0 bases, and 8 bases stayed unmatched. CDR3 nucleotide sequence: TGCAGCGTTGTAGGGGACAGGGGCTTCATGAACACTGAAGCTTTCTTT. It codes for CSVVGDRGFMNTEAFF.

The chain employs TRBV7-9 and TRBJ2-7; 12 nucleotides line up with TRBD2. The germline V gene encodes CDR1 SEHNR and CDR2 FQNEAQ (reference sequence). J was trimmed by 4 bases and V by 5 bases; bases with no gene match: 6. The length of the CDR3 is 15 residues. The CDR3 reads CASSPPSGRDYEQYF. The CDR3 region has the DNA TGTGCCAGCAGCCCCCCTAGCGGGAGGGATTACGAGCAGTACTTC.

The chain employs TRBV20-1 and TRBJ2-5; 10 bases align to TRBD1. From germline, CDR1 is DFQATT and CDR2 SNEGSKA (reference sequence). The CDR3 is 18 amino acids. V lost 5 bases, J lost 4 bases, and 19 bases stayed unmatched. The CDR3 region is CSAPLTPGQGFIGETQYF. CDR3 sequence (DNA): TGCAGTGCTCCCCTCACTCCGGGACAGGGGTTTATCGGAGAGACCCAGTACTTC.

This clonotype was observed a few times. The chain employs TRBV6-1 and TRBJ2-7, with D possibly matching TRBD1 (5 bases). Germline CDR1 MNHNS, CDR2 SASEGT. This CDR3 is 11 amino acids long. V was trimmed by 8 bases and J by 3 bases, leaving 8 bases between them. The CDR3, as DNA: TGTGCCAGCGCAGGGTACTACGAGCAGTACGTC. Its translation is CASAGYYEQYV.

This clonotype was recorded many times. The chain is built from TRBV12-3 or TRBV12-4 and TRBJ2-7, with D uncertain. Trimming took off 1 base at V and 1 base at J, with 8 bases between the two ends. The CDR3 sequence is 14 residues long. The CDR3 region is CASSLVSSSYEQYF. The CDR3 coding sequence is TGTGCCAGCAGTTTAGTCTCTAGTTCCTACGAGCAGTACTTC.

The rearrangement uses TRBV5-1 and TRBJ2-7; unclear D gene. Germline V gives CDR1 SGHRS, CDR2 YFSETQ. V gave up 0 bases and J gave up 3 bases, with 10 bases separating them. This CDR3 has 14 residues. The CDR3 spells CASSLVRPRYEQYV. Here the CDR3 DNA reads TGCGCCAGCAGCTTGGTCAGGCCACGCTACGAGCAGTACGTC.

This clonotype was detected a few times. The chain has TRBV20-1 and TRBJ2-1; D perhaps matches TRBD2 (6 bases). The CDR3 runs to 12 residues. Trimming cost V 3 bases and J 10 bases, with 13 bases left between them. From germline, CDR1 is DFQATT and CDR2 SNEGSKA (reference sequence). The CDR3 DNA reads TGCAGTGCTAGGGAGGGACTCCTGGAGCAGTTCTTC. Residues: CSAREGLLEQFF.

This clonotype occurred a few times. This CDR3 is CSARAWDSGGVPRSQETQYF. CDR3 sequence (DNA): TGCAGTGCTAGGGCATGGGACTCTGGGGGCGTGCCTAGAAGCCAAGAGACCCAGTACTTC. The rearrangement links TRBV20-1 to TRBJ2-5; D may be TRBD1 or TRBD2 (6 bases each). Germline lookup yields CDR1 DFQATT and CDR2 SNEGSKA (reference sequence). The CDR3 runs 20 residues. V lost 3 bases and J 1 base, leaving 30 bases between the germline ends.